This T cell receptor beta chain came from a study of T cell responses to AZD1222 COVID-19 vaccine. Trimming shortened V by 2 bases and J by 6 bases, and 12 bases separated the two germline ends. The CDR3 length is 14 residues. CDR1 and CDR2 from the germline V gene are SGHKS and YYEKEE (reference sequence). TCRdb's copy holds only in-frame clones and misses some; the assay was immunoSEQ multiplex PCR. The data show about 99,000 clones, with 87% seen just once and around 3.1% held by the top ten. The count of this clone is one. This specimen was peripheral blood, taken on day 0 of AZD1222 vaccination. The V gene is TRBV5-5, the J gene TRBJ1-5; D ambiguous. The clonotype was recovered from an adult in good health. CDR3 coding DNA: TGTGCCAGCAGCTTAGGAACAGTCCCTCAGCCCCAGCATTTT. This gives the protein CASSLGTVPQPQHF.